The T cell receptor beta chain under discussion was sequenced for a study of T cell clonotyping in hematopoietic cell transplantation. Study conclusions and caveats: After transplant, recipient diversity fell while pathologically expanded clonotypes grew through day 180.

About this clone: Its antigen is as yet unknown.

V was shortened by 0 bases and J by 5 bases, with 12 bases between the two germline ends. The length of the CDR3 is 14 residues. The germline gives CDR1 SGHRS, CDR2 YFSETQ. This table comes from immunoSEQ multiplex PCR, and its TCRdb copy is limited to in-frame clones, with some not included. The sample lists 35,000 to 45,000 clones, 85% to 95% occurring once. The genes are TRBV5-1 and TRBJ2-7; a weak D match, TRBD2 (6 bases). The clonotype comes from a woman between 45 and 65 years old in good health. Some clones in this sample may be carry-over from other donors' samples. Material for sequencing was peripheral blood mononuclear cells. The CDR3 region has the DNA TGCGCCAGCAGCTTGGCACGGGGGAGGCACGAGCAGTACTTC. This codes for CASSLARGRHEQYF.